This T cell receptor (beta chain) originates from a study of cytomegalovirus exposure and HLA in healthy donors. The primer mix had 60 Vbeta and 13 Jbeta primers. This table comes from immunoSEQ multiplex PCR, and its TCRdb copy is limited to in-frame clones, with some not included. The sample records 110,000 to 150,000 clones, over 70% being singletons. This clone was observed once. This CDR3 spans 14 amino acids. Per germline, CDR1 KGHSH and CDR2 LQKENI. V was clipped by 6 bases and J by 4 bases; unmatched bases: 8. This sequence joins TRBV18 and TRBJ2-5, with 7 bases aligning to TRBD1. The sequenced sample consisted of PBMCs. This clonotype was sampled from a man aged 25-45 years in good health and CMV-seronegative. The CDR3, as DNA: TGTGCCAGCTCTCAAGGGGGCGACGGAGAGACCCAGTACTTC. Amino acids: CASSQGGDGETQYF.